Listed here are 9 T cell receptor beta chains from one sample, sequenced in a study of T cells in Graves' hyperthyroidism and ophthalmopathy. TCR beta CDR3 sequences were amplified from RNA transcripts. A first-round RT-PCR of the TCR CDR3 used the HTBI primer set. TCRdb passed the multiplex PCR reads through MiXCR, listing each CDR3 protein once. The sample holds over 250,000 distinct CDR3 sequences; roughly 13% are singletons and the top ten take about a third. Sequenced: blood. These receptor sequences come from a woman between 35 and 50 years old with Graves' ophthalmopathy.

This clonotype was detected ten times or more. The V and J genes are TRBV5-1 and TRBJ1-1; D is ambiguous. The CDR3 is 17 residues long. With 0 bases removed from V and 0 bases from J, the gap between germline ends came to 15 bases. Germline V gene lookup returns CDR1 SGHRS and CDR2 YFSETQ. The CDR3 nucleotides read TGCGCCAGCAGCTTGGGTCCCCGCACGGGGTTGAACACTGAAGCTTTCTTT. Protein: CASSLGPRTGLNTEAFF.

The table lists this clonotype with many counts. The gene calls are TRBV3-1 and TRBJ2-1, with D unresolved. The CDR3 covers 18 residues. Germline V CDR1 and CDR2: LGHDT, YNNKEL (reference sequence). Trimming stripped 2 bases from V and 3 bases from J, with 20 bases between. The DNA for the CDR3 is TGTGCCAGCAGCCAATTGGTAGCTGTCCGAAGCAGCTACAATGAGCAGTTCTTC. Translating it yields CASSQLVAVRSSYNEQFF.

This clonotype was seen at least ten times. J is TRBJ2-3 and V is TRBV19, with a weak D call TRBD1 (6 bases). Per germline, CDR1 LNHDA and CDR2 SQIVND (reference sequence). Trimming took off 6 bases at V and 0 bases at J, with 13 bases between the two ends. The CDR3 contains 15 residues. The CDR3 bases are TGTGCCAGTAGCTTCAGGGGAACTAGCACAGATACGCAGTATTTT. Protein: CASSFRGTSTDTQYF.

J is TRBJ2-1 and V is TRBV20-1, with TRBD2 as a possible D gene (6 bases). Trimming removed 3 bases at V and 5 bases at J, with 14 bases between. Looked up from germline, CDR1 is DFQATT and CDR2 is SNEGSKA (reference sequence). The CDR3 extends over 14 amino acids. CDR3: CSASVWRENNEQFF. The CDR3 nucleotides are TGCAGTGCTAGTGTATGGAGGGAAAACAATGAGCAGTTCTTC.

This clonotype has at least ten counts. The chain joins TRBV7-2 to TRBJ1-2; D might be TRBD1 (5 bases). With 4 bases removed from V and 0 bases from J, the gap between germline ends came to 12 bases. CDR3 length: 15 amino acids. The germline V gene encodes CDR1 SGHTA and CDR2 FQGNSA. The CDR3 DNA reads TGTGCCAGCAGCTACTTGCCGGGGGCTAACTATGGCTACACCTTC. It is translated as CASSYLPGANYGYTF.

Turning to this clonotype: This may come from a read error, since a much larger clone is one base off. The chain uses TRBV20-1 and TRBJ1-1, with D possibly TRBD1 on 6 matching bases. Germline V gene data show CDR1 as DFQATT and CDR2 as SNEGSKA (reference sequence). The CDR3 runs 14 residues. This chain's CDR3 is CSIYNGTPNTGAFF. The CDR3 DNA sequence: TGCAGCATCTATAACGGGACACCAAACACTGGAGCTTTCTTT.

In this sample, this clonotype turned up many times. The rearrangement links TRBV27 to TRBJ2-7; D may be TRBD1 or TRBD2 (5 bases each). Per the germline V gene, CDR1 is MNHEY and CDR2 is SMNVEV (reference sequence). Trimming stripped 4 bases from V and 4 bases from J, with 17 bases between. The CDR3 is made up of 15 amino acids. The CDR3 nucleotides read TGTGCCAGCAGTTCGCCCGGGACCCTCCCTTACGAGCAGTACTTC. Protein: CASSSPGTLPYEQYF.

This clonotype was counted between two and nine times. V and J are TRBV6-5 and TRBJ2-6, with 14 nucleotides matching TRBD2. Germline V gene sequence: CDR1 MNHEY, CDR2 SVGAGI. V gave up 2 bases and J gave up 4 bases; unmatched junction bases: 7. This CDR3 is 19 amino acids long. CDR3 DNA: TGTGCCAGCAGTTACCGACTAGCGGGAGGGTTCTCCGGGGCCAACGTCCTGACTTTC. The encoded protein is CASSYRLAGGFSGANVLTF.

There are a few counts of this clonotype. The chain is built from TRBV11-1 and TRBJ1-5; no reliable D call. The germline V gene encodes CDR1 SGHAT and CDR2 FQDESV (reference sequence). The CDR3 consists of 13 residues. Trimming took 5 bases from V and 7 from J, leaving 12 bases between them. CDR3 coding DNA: TGTGCCAGCAGCCAGAGGACCGAACAGCCCCAGCATTTT. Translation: CASSQRTEQPQHF.